This record looks at one T cell receptor (beta chain) sequence and its context. V lost 0 bases, J lost 2 bases, and 2 bases lay in between. The germline gives CDR1 SGHVS, CDR2 FNYEAQ. CDR3 length: 14 residues. This entry belongs to a study of T-cell reconstitution after alpha-beta-depleted transplantation in children. Unique molecular identifiers were built into the TCRbeta library. TCRdb reanalysed the PCR reads using MiXCR and keeps one entry per CDR3 protein. The data contain fewer than 700,000 distinct CDR3 sequences, roughly 13% of them singletons. V and J are TRBV7-6 and TRBJ2-6; D uncertain. The sequenced sample was PBMCs, mostly from graft donor cells, obtained 360 days after TCRalphabeta/CD19-depleted stem cell transplant. This TCR derives from a male patient younger than 18 who had a stem cell transplant for acute myeloid leukemia, so the T cells may come from the graft donor. The DNA for the CDR3 is TGTGCCAGCAGCTTAGCCCCTGGGGCCAACGTCCTGACTTTC. As protein: CASSLAPGANVLTF.